Reported below is one TCR beta chain. Taking its sample share into account, this clone is medium-sized (0.01 to 0.1%). The antigen this receptor binds is unknown. The read ends 3 residues before the CDR3 terminus; that terminus is restored from the germline J gene. For sequencing, equivalent amounts of genomic DNA were input from CVID and control samples. For every sample, a 60 bp segment covering the rearranged TCRbeta CDR3 region was amplified and then sequenced. The immunoSEQ assay, a bias-corrected multiplex PCR combined with high-throughput sequencing, was used to amplify TCRbeta. The study's processing was this. Every unique nucleotide sequence was considered a clone and was annotated with V, D and J genes, copy number and frequency. Sequences were labeled productive if in frame, and non-productive if out of frame or containing stop codons. As previously described, clonality was computed from Shannon's entropy. The predicted amino acid sequences of productive clones were used to derive the mean CDR3 Kyte-Doolittle hydropathy. Using the R hclust function, scaled V gene usage was clustered hierarchically with Manhattan distance and complete linkage. Sharing of clones by CDR3 amino acid sequence was evaluated by resampling 12 repertoires per group over 100 rounds. The repertoires were searched for 70 published EBV-specific and roughly 240 published CMV-specific TCRbeta sequences. Analysis left out two CVID samples that produced under 10,000 sequences, so 45 or so CVID repertoires remained. In its TCRdb copy, this immuneACCESS table keeps in-frame sequences only and misses some clones. Where compared with another copy, unresolved V genes explain less than half of these, and the others have no known cause. Clone size and the V and J calls come from that table; the DNA yielded D and trimming. The sample has about 45,000 clones on record, with no singletons. About 0.73% of the sample is taken by the ten largest.

The data were taken from a study of T cell clonality in common variable immunodeficiency (dated by TCRdb to between 2014 and 2016). Study-level results and caveats: Although equal DNA input was used, an average of roughly 80,000 unique sequences per sample was obtained for controls, compared with around 32,000 for CVID samples. Healthy controls shared more TCRbeta clones with each other than CVID subjects shared among themselves (p < 0.0001). Differences among patients in the CVID cohort limited the correlations between repertoire features and clinical complications. It was noted by the authors that sequencing of the repertoires of T cell subpopulations would be needed to clarify the cause of the increased clonality in CVID. CVID TCRbeta sequences reportedly showed fewer deletions and N-nucleotide insertions and lacked highly modified clones with 13 or more V deletions. TCRbeta clonality was higher in CVID subjects than in healthy controls (t-test p = 0.018), and the increase was most characteristic of about a third of subjects.

Predominantly Caucasian heritage was noted among both the CVID patients and the healthy controls. From each donor, about 5 to 8 ml of heparinized peripheral whole blood was collected. Genomic DNA from adults with common variable immune deficiency (CVID) and from healthy adult controls was used for sequencing of TCRbeta CDR3 repertoires. The control group was made up of roughly 22 healthy adult volunteers (roughly ten male and some twelve female) whose ages ranged from about 20 to 66 years, with a mean age of roughly 33. Diluted blood was subjected to density centrifugation over Hypaque 1077 or Ficoll-Paque for isolation of peripheral blood mononuclear cells. Genomic DNA was obtained from unsorted mononuclear cells using either Qiagen column purification or a centrifugation-based method. CDR1 and CDR2 were assigned from the germline V gene as LGHNA and YNFKEQ. The CDR3 runs 20 residues from the cysteine to the phenylalanine. Sequencing covers 51 bases of the CDR3, shown here with the frame starting at base 1. From V the trimming removes 4 bases and from J it removes 2 bases, while the gene matches leave 15 bases of the junction unaccounted for.

This clonotype was sampled from a person aged 18 to 70 in good health. Sequencing used peripheral blood mononuclear cells. The sequence joins TRBV4-2 to TRBJ2-5; a stretch of 14 junction bases matches TRBD2. The CDR3 protein sequence reads: CASSRNKLKTSGGAQETQYF. CDR3 bases read: TGTGCCAGCAGCCGAAATAAACTCAAGACTAGCGGGGGGGCACAAGAGACC.